A selection of T cell receptor beta chains follows, all from one sample in a study of identical twins. MiXCR was run by TCRdb on the 5' RACE reads, yielding one entry per CDR3 protein. The sample shows some 320,000 distinct CDR3 sequences, more than 9% of them seen only once. The sample was also reused in another study, on yellow fever vaccine responses in identical twins.

The specimen sequenced was CD8+ T cells sorted from blood. The origin of the receptors is a woman in her late teens or twenties in good health. CDR3s include the opening cysteine and the closing phenylalanine or tryptophan. A D gene is named only where the DNA matches it firmly. Some rows have no size entry. The others give once, few or many, or a class for an expanded clone.

NA	NA	TRBJ2-4	TRBV6-2/TRBV6-3	CATRSSLSHIQYF	TGTGCCACCAGATCTAGTCTGTCGCACATTCAGTACTTC
TRBD1	NA	TRBJ1-4	TRBV5-6	CASSMGQPNEKLFF	TGTGCCAGCAGTATGGGACAGCCTAATGAAAAACTGTTTTTT
NA	few	TRBJ2-2	TRBV7-8	CASSLGVGAENTGELFF	TGTGCCAGCAGCTTAGGTGTAGGAGCGGAGAACACCGGGGAGCTGTTTTTT
NA	NA	TRBJ2-1	TRBV13	CASSLGRGGYNEQFF	TGTGCCAGCAGCTTAGGGCGTGGCGGGTACAATGAGCAGTTCTTC
NA	NA	TRBJ2-2	TRBV6-4	CASSARRGDTGELFF	TGTGCCAGCAGTGCAAGAAGGGGAGACACCGGGGAGCTGTTTTTT
NA	few	TRBJ2-1	TRBV20-1	CSARTGRYEQFF	TGCAGTGCTAGGACAGGGAGGTATGAGCAGTTCTTC
TRBD2	NA	TRBJ2-1	TRBV6-4	CASSHKTSGSAEQFF	TGTGCCAGCTCACATAAGACTAGCGGGAGTGCTGAGCAGTTCTTC
NA	NA	TRBJ1-6	TRBV20-1	CSAPRQMSYSPLHF	TGCAGTGCACCCCGACAAATGTCTTATTCACCCCTCCACTTT
NA	NA	TRBJ2-7	TRBV4-1	CASSQSLTTGEQYF	TGCGCCAGCAGCCAATCCCTCACCACGGGGGAGCAGTACTTC
TRBD2	few	TRBJ2-2	TRBV28	CASSVREGTGELFF	TGTGCCAGCAGTGTGCGGGAGGGCACCGGGGAGCTGTTTTTT
TRBD2	NA	TRBJ2-7	TRBV10-3	CAISSTGTSGSFTQKSSYEQYF	TGTGCCATCAGTTCCACCGGGACTAGCGGGAGTTTTACGCAAAAAAGCTCCTACGAGCAGTACTTC
NA	NA	TRBJ2-3	TRBV7-9	CASSTDTTDTQYF	TGTGCCAGCAGCACCGATACCACAGATACGCAGTATTTT
NA	NA	TRBJ2-1	TRBV27	CASSLSGYYNEQFF	TGTGCCAGCAGTTTATCCGGGTACTACAATGAGCAGTTCTTC
TRBD2	few	TRBJ2-2	TRBV7-8	CASSFRASGGRAGELFF	TGTGCCAGCAGCTTTCGGGCCTCCGGCGGGAGGGCCGGGGAGCTGTTTTTT
NA	few	TRBJ1-1	TRBV4-1	CASSQELPGAEAFF	TGCGCCAGCAGCCAAGAGCTCCCAGGGGCTGAAGCTTTCTTT
NA	many	TRBJ1-1	TRBV12-3/TRBV12-4	CASRGPEGRAFF	TGTGCCAGCAGGGGCCCCGAAGGCCGAGCTTTCTTT
TRBD1	few	TRBJ2-1	TRBV28	CASRRRQGAISYNEQFF	TGTGCCAGCAGACGACGCCAGGGGGCTATCTCTTACAATGAGCAGTTCTTC
NA	NA	TRBJ2-7	TRBV7-9	CASSSREHPSEQYF	TGTGCCAGCAGTTCCCGGGAACATCCCTCCGAGCAGTACTTC
NA	many	TRBJ2-1	TRBV7-9	CASSGTESSYNEQFF	TGTGCCAGCAGTGGGACTGAGAGCTCCTACAATGAGCAGTTCTTC
NA	NA	TRBJ2-1	TRBV20-1	CSARDIGGLNEQFF	TGCAGTGCTAGAGATATCGGGGGGCTCAATGAGCAGTTCTTC
NA	NA	TRBJ1-1	TRBV15	CATSREGTPRDTEAFF	TGTGCCACCAGCAGAGAAGGCACCCCGCGGGACACTGAAGCTTTCTTT
NA	few	TRBJ2-1	TRBV28	CASSAGMYNEQFF	TGTGCCAGCAGCGCGGGGATGTACAATGAGCAGTTCTTC
NA	few	TRBJ1-2	TRBV7-8	CASSFVGVGGYTF	TGTGCCAGCAGCTTTGTTGGGGTCGGAGGCTACACCTTC
TRBD2	NA	TRBJ2-3	TRBV7-8	CASSLEGLGTDTQYF	TGTGCCAGCAGCTTAGAGGGACTAGGAACAGATACGCAGTATTTT
NA	few	TRBJ1-6	TRBV9	CASSPRVVPSSPLHF	TGTGCCAGCAGCCCGCGGGTAGTCCCCTCCTCACCCCTCCACTTT
NA	NA	TRBJ2-1	TRBV13	CASSLGQSLYNEQFF	TGTGCCAGCAGCTTAGGACAATCACTATACAATGAGCAGTTCTTC
NA	few	TRBJ1-2	TRBV4-2	CASSQEAKGYGYTF	TGTGCCAGCAGCCAAGAAGCTAAAGGCTATGGCTACACCTTC
NA	few	TRBJ1-4	TRBV27	CASSWGRAREKLFF	TGTGCCAGCAGTTGGGGAAGGGCGCGAGAAAAACTGTTTTTT
TRBD1	NA	TRBJ2-1	TRBV5-1	CASSLAMDRIDEQFF	TGCGCCAGCAGCTTGGCCATGGACAGGATAGATGAGCAGTTCTTC
NA	many	TRBJ2-1	TRBV3-1	CASSPYTSSYNEQFF	TGTGCCAGCAGCCCGTACACCAGCTCCTACAATGAGCAGTTCTTC
NA	NA	TRBJ2-1	TRBV5-1	CASSPGTHSNNEQFF	TGCGCCAGCAGCCCCGGAACCCACAGCAACAATGAGCAGTTCTTC
NA	NA	TRBJ1-2	TRBV29-1	CSVEVSDYGYTF	TGCAGCGTTGAGGTGTCAGACTATGGCTACACCTTC
TRBD1	NA	TRBJ2-7	TRBV5-8	CASSRWTGSYEQYF	TGTGCCAGCAGTAGATGGACAGGGAGCTACGAGCAGTACTTC
NA	NA	TRBJ1-1	TRBV10-2	CASSDSWGAFF	TGCGCCAGCAGTGATTCTTGGGGAGCTTTCTTT
NA	few	TRBJ1-1	TRBV5-1	CASSYDTLGTEAFF	TGCGCCAGCAGCTACGACACGCTCGGGACTGAAGCTTTCTTT
TRBD1	many	TRBJ2-1	TRBV20-1	CSASLQGVAEQFF	TGCAGTGCTAGCTTACAGGGGGTGGCTGAGCAGTTCTTC
NA	many	TRBJ1-1	TRBV5-1	CASSLDSARGNTEAFF	TGCGCCAGCAGCTTGGACAGCGCCAGGGGAAACACTGAAGCTTTCTTT
TRBD1	many	TRBJ1-2	TRBV7-9	CASSSDRAQYGYTF	TGTGCCAGCAGCTCGGACAGGGCTCAGTATGGCTACACCTTC
TRBD1	few	TRBJ2-5	TRBV24-1	CATIPGTGQETQYF	TGTGCCACCATCCCCGGGACAGGCCAAGAGACCCAGTACTTC
TRBD1	few	TRBJ2-7	TRBV7-9	CASSSGQTTYEQYF	TGTGCCAGCAGCTCGGGACAGACTACCTACGAGCAGTACTTC
TRBD2	NA	TRBJ2-3	TRBV29-1	CSAQTSWGTDTQYF	TGCAGCGCCCAGACTAGCTGGGGCACAGATACGCAGTATTTT
NA	few	TRBJ1-1	TRBV5-1	CASSLGVLTEAFF	TGCGCCAGCAGCTTAGGGGTGTTGACTGAAGCTTTCTTT
TRBD1	few	TRBJ2-5	TRBV7-9	CASSGPPDREQETQYF	TGTGCCAGCAGCGGACCACCCGACAGGGAGCAAGAGACCCAGTACTTC
NA	few	TRBJ2-7	TRBV10-3	CASRTVPRTYEQYF	TGTGCCTCCCGGACGGTCCCGAGGACCTACGAGCAGTACTTC
TRBD2	few	TRBJ2-3	TRBV2	CASSPGTSGAAGLDTQYF	TGTGCCAGCAGCCCCGGGACTAGCGGGGCCGCCGGCTTGGATACGCAGTATTTT
NA	once	TRBJ2-7	TRBV2	CASNERLGHEQYF	TGTGCCAGCAATGAGAGACTAGGCCACGAGCAGTACTTC
NA	few	TRBJ1-1	TRBV12-3/TRBV12-4	CASSASGPTEAFF	TGTGCCAGCAGTGCTTCGGGGCCAACTGAAGCTTTCTTT
TRBD1	NA	TRBJ2-2	TRBV3-1	CAFWDRAETERTGELFF	TGTGCCTTCTGGGACAGGGCTGAAACGGAGCGGACCGGGGAGCTGTTTTTT
NA	few	TRBJ1-1	TRBV20-1	CSANEFRAMDTEAFF	TGCAGTGCTAACGAATTCAGGGCCATGGACACTGAAGCTTTCTTT